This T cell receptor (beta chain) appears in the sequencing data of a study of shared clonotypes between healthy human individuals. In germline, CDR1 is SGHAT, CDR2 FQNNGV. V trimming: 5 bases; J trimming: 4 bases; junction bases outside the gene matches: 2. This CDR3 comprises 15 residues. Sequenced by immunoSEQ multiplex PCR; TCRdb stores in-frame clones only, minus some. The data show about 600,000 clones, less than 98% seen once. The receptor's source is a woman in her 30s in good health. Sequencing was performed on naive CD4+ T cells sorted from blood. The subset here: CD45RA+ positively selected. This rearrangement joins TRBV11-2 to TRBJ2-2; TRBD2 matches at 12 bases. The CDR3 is CASSRGLAGTGELFF. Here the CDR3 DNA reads TGTGCCAGCAGCAGGGGACTAGCGGGCACCGGGGAGCTGTTTTTT.